These 16 T cell receptor beta chains were sequenced from one sample in a study of CD8+ T cells in alopecia areata. Regarding treatment: oral pan-JAK inhibitor, 5-10 mg twice daily. Extraction of RNA preceded its reverse transcription into cDNA, which served as the sequencing template. Assay used: immunoSEQ multiplex PCR; TCRdb lists only in-frame clones, some missing. The sample shows 120,000 to 150,000 clones, 86% of them seen only once. The material sequenced was CD8+ T cells sorted from blood, taken at week 4, from a patient treated with tofacitinib. All receptors derive from a human donor with alopecia areata.

V usage is TRBV9 and J usage is TRBJ2-7, with a tentative D call TRBD1 (6 bases). Trimming removed 5 bases at V and 2 bases at J, with 11 bases between. This CDR3 region has 13 residues. The V gene's germline CDR1 is SGDLS and CDR2 YYNGEE. The CDR3 is CASSRQDTYEQYF. Here the CDR3 DNA reads TGTGCCAGCAGTAGACAGGATACCTACGAGCAGTACTTC.

V and J are TRBV7-9 and TRBJ2-1; 10 bases map to TRBD2. Losses at the gene ends were 2 bases for V and 8 bases for J; bases not matched to a gene: 9. From germline, CDR1 is SEHNR and CDR2 FQNEAQ (reference sequence). The CDR3 is 16 amino acids. The DNA for the CDR3 is TGTGCCAGCAGCTTACTAGCGGGAGCATTTGCGGATGAGCAGTTCTTC. It specifies CASSLLAGAFADEQFF.

The chain uses TRBV7-8 and TRBJ1-5; a possible D gene is TRBD1 (6 bases). The CDR3 consists of 14 residues. Germline-derived CDR1 and CDR2 are SGHVS and FQNEAQ. Trimming removed 5 bases from V and 1 base from J, with 9 bases in between. The CDR3 protein is CASSPGASNQPQHF. In DNA, the CDR3 is TGTGCCAGCAGCCCAGGGGCAAGCAATCAGCCCCAGCATTTT. The whole variable domain, filled in from reference TRBV7-8 and TRBJ1-5, reads GAGVSQSPRYKVAKRGQDVALRCDPISGHVSLFWYQQALGQGPEFLTYFQNEAQLDKSGLPSDRFFAERPEGSVSTLKIQRTQQEDSAVYLCASSPGASNQPQHFGDGTRLSIL.

This clone showed up just once. The CDR3, as DNA: TGCGCCAGCAGCCAATTAGCGGGAGGCATATACAATGAGCAGTTCTTC. Its translation: CASSQLAGGIYNEQFF. V and J are TRBV4-1 and TRBJ2-1; 10 bases are shared with TRBD2. CDR3 length: 16 amino acids. The V and J ends lost 2 bases and 4 bases, in that order; junction bases with no gene match: 5. The germline gives CDR1 MGHRA, CDR2 YSYEKL.

The CDR3 DNA follows: TGCGCCAGCAGCCCAGCCGGACAGGGGGTTGGCGAGCAGTTCTTC. Its translation: CASSPAGQGVGEQFF. This chain joins TRBV5-1 and TRBJ2-1, with 10 nucleotides matching TRBD1. Germline V gene sequence: CDR1 SGHRS, CDR2 YFSETQ. The CDR3 has 15 residues. Losses at the gene ends were 4 bases for V and 10 bases for J; bases not matched to a gene: 11.

The chain has TRBV5-1 and TRBJ2-3, with D possibly being TRBD1 (5 bases). Deletions cut 1 base from V and 2 bases from J, with 17 bases between. This CDR3 region has 17 residues. Germline loops: CDR1 SGHRS, CDR2 YFSETQ. The DNA for the CDR3 is TGCGCCAGCAGCTTGCGGCAGGGCTTGGGCTTCACAGATACGCAGTATTTT. Amino acids: CASSLRQGLGFTDTQYF.

V gene TRBV29-1 combines with J gene TRBJ2-7; either TRBD1 or TRBD2 may supply D (7 bases each). Germline assignment: CDR1 SQVTM and CDR2 ANQGSEA. The CDR3 loop spans 13 amino acids. Deletions cut 7 bases from V and 3 bases from J, with 16 bases between. Here the CDR3 DNA reads TGCAGCGCCCAGGGGGGGGAGGGCTACGAGCAGTACTTC. Amino acid sequence: CSAQGGEGYEQYF.

The chain employs TRBV11-2 and TRBJ2-2; D is ambiguous. The V end lost 0 bases, the J end lost 0 bases, and 8 bases lay between the germline ends. Germline CDR1 and CDR2: SGHAT and FQNNGV. The CDR3 totals 16 residues. The DNA for the CDR3 is TGTGCCAGCAGCTTAGAGGGGTTGGCGAACACCGGGGAGCTGTTTTTT. Its protein is CASSLEGLANTGELFF.

CDR3 residues: CASSPDSALGELFF. CDR3 in DNA: TGTGCCAGTAGTCCTGACAGTGCACTCGGGGAGCTGTTTTTT. V and J are TRBV19 and TRBJ2-2; possibly TRBD1 for D (5 bases). The ends were cut back, 5 bases at V and 7 bases at J, with 14 bases in the middle. Germline V gene sequence: CDR1 LNHDA, CDR2 SQIVND (reference sequence). The CDR3 is 14 residues long.

V gene TRBV5-6 combines with J gene TRBJ1-6, with 8 bases identical to TRBD1. Germline V lookup: CDR1 SGHDT, CDR2 YYEEEE. Trimming removed 4 bases from V and 9 bases from J; junction bases left unmatched: 6. This CDR3 spans 14 amino acids. Here the CDR3 DNA reads TGTGCCAGCAGCCCACGGGACAGGACTTCACCCCTCCACTTT. It codes for CASSPRDRTSPLHF.

In this sample, this clone turned up once. CDR3 amino acids: CAISNRLNWRSGANVLTF. The DNA for the CDR3 is TGTGCCATCAGTAATAGACTAAACTGGCGCTCTGGGGCCAACGTCCTGACTTTC. The V and J genes are TRBV10-3 and TRBJ2-6; possibly TRBD2 for D (5 bases). V was shortened by 5 bases and J by 0 bases, with 17 bases between the two germline ends. The germline V gene has CDR1 ENHRY and CDR2 SYGVKD. This CDR3 comprises 18 residues.

The rearrangement joins TRBV7-9 to TRBJ2-7; perhaps TRBD2 as D (5 bases). The CDR3 extends over 13 amino acids. CDR1 is SEHNR, CDR2 FQNEAQ, per germline (reference sequence). V was shortened by 8 bases and J by 1 base, with 12 bases between the two germline ends. The CDR3 spells CASLLEYSYEQYF. The CDR3 region has the DNA TGTGCCAGCCTACTAGAGTATTCCTACGAGCAGTACTTC.

V usage is TRBV13 and J usage is TRBJ1-3; 7 bases map to TRBD1. V lost 5 bases to trimming and J lost 0 bases; unmatched junction nucleotides: 7. The CDR3 totals 16 residues. CDR1 PRHDT and CDR2 FYEKMQ come from the germline V gene (reference sequence). CDR3 nucleotide sequence: TGTGCCAGCAGCCATGACCGGGACAGCTCTGGAAACACCATATATTTT. This translates into CASSHDRDSSGNTIYF.

The rearrangement uses TRBV25-1 and TRBJ1-1; D not resolved. The germline CDR1 and CDR2 sequences are MGHDK and SYGVNS. This CDR3 comprises 13 residues. V was cut by 0 bases and J by 4 bases, with 6 bases left in between. The CDR3 DNA sequence: TGTGCCAGCAGTGAATATCTAGGCACTGAAGCTTTCTTT. It is translated as CASSEYLGTEAFF.

The J gene is TRBJ2-7, the V gene TRBV4-1, with TRBD2 as a possible D gene (6 bases). This CDR3 spans 15 amino acids. The V end was cut by 1 base, the J end by 5 bases, with 15 bases between. The germline V gene has CDR1 MGHRA and CDR2 YSYEKL. CDR3 coding DNA: TGCGCCAGCAGCCAAGTACCGGGGGTGACGGACGAGCAGTACTTC. This translates into CASSQVPGVTDEQYF.

A few counts support this clone. This chain uses TRBV4-1 with TRBJ2-7; D unclear. Germline CDR1 is MGHRA and CDR2 is YSYEKL. Trimming removed 5 bases at V and 0 bases at J, with 14 bases between. The CDR3 totals 15 residues. The CDR3 loop reads CASSFRLGDSYEQYF. The CDR3 nucleotides are TGCGCCAGCAGCTTCCGCCTGGGTGACTCCTACGAGCAGTACTTC.